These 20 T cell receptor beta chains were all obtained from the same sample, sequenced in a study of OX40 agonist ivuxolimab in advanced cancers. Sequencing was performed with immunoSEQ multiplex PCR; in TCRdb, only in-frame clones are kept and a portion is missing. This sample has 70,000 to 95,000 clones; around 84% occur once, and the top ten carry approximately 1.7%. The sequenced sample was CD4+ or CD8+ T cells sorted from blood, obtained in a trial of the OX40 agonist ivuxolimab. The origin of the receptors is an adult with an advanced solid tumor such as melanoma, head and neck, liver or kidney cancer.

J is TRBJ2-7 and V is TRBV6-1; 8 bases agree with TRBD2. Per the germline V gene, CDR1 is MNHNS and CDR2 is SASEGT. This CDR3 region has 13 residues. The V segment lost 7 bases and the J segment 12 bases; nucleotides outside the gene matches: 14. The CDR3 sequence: CASILRSGGIPYF. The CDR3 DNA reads TGTGCCAGCATCCTTAGGAGCGGGGGAATTCCGTACTTC.

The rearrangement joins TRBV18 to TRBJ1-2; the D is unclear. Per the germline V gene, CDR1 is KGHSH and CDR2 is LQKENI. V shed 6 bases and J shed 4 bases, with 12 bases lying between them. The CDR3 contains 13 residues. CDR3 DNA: TGTGCCAGCTCCCTCGCTGGGGTCTATGGCTACACCTTC. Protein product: CASSLAGVYGYTF.

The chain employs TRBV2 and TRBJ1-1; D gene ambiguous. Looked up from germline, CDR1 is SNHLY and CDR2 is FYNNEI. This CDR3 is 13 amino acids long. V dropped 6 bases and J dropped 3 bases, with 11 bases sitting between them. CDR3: CASRQLGHTEAFF. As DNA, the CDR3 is TGTGCCAGCAGACAGCTCGGCCACACTGAAGCTTTCTTT. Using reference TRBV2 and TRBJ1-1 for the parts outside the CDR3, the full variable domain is EPEVTQTPSHQVTQMGQEVILRCVPISNHLYFYWYRQILGQKVEFLVSFYNNEISEKSEIFDDQFSVERPDGSNFTLKIRSTKLEDSAMYFCASRQLGHTEAFFGQGTRLTVV.

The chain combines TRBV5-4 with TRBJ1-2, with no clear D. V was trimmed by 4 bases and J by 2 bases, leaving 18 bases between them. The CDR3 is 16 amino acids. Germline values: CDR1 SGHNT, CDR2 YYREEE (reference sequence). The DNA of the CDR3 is TGTGCCAGCAGCCCCCGCGGTGGCAGGCAAAACTATGGCTACACCTTC. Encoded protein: CASSPRGGRQNYGYTF. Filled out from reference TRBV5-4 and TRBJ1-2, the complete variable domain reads ETGVTQSPTHLIKTRGQQVTLRCSSQSGHNTVSWYQQALGQGPQFIFQYYREEENGRGNFPPRFSGLQFPNYSSELNVNALELDDSALYLCASSPRGGRQNYGYTFGSGTRLTVV.

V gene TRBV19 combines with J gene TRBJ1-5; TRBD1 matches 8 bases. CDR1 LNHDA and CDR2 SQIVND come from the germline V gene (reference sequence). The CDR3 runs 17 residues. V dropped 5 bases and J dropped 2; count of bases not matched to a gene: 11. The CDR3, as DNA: TGTGCCAGTAGTCCGAATCGAGTGACAGGGGGCAATCAGCCCCAGCATTTT. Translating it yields CASSPNRVTGGNQPQHF.

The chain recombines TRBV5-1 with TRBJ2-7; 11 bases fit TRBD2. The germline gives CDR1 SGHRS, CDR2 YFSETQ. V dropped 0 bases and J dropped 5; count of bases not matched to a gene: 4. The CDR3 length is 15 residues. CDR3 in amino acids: CASSLGSGGAHEQYF. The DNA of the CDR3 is TGCGCCAGCAGCTTGGGTAGCGGGGGGGCCCACGAGCAGTACTTC.

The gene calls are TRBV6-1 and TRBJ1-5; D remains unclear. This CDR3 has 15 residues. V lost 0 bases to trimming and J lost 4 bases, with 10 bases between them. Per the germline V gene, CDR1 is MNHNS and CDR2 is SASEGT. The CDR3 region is CASSEAFAGNQPQHF. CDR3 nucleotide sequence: TGTGCCAGCAGTGAAGCATTTGCCGGGAATCAGCCCCAGCATTTT.

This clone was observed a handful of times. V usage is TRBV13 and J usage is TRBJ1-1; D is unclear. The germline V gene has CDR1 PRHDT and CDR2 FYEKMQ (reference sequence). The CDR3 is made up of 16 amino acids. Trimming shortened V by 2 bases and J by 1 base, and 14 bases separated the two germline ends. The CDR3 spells CASSLWGDLANTEAFF. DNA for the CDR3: TGTGCCAGCAGCTTATGGGGTGATCTAGCGAACACTGAAGCTTTCTTT.

CDR3 residues: CASSEGRLLNTGELFF. The DNA for the CDR3 is TGTGCCAGCAGTGAGGGTCGACTCCTGAACACCGGGGAGCTGTTTTTT. This chain links TRBV6-1 with TRBJ2-2, with D hard to call. V was clipped by 3 bases and J by 1 base, with 12 bases between them. The CDR3 sequence is 16 residues long. The germline gives CDR1 MNHNS, CDR2 SASEGT.

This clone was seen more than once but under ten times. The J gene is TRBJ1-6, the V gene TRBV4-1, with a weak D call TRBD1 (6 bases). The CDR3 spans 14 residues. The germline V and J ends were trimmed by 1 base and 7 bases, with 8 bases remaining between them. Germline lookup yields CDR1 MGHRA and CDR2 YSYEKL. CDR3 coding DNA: TGCGCCAGCAGCCAAGTAAGGGGGAATTCACCCCTCCACTTT. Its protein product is CASSQVRGNSPLHF.

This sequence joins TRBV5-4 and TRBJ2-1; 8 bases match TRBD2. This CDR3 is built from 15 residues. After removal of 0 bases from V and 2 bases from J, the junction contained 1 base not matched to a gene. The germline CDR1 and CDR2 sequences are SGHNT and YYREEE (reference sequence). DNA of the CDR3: TGTGCCAGCAGCTTGGGGCGGGGGGCCTACAATGAGCAGTTCTTC. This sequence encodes CASSLGRGAYNEQFF.

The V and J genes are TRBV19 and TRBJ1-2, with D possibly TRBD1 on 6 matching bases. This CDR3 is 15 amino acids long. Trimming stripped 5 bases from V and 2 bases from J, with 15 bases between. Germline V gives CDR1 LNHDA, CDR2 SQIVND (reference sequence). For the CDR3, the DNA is TGTGCCAGTAGTTCCAACCAGGGGAAAAACTATGGCTACACCTTC. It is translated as CASSSNQGKNYGYTF.

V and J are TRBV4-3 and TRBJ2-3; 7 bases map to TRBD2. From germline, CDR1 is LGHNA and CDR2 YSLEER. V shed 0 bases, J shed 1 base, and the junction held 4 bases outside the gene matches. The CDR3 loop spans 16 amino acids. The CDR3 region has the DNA TGCGCCAGCAGCCAAGAAGCGGGGTTGGGCACAGATACGCAGTATTTT. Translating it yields CASSQEAGLGTDTQYF.

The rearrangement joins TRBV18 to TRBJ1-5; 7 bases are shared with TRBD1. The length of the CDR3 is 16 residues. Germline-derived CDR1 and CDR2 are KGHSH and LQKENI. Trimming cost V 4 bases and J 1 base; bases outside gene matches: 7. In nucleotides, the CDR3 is TGTGCCAGCTCACTTGAGACAGGGAAGAGCAATCAGCCCCAGCATTTT. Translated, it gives CASSLETGKSNQPQHF. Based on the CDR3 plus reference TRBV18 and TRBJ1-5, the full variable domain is NAGVMQNPRHLVRRRGQEARLRCSPMKGHSHVYWYRQLPEEGLKFMVYLQKENIIDESGMPKERFSAEFPKEGPSILRIQQVVRGDSAAYFCASSLETGKSNQPQHFGDGTRLSIL.

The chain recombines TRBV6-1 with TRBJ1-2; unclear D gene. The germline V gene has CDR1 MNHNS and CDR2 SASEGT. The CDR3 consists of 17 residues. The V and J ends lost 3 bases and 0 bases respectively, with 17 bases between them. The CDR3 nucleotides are TGTGCCAGCAGTGATTTGTGGGGAAGAGACCCTAACTATGGCTACACCTTC. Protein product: CASSDLWGRDPNYGYTF.

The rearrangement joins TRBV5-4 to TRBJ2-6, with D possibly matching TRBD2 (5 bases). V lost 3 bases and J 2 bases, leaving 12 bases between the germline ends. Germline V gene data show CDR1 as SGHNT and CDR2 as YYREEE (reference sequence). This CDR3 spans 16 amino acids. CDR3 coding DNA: TGTGCCAGCAGCTCCTCAACACTAGCTGGGGCCAACGTCCTGACTTTC. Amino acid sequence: CASSSSTLAGANVLTF.

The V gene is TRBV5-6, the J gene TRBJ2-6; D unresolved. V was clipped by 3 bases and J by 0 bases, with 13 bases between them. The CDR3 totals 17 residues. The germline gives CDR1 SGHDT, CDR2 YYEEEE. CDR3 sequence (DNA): TGTGCCAGCAGCTCTGACGGCAGGTACTCTGGGGCCAACGTCCTGACTTTC. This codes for CASSSDGRYSGANVLTF.

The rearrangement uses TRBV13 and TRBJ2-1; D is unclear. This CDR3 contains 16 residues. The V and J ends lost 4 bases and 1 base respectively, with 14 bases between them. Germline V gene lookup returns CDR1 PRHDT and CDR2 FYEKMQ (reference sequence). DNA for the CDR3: TGTGCCAGCAGCTCCACCCCGGGTCCATCCTACAATGAGCAGTTCTTC. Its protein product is CASSSTPGPSYNEQFF.

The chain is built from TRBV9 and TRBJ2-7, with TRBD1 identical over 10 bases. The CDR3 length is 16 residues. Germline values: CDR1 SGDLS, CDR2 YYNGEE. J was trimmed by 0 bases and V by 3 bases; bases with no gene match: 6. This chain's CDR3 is CASSAGGQGSSYEQYF. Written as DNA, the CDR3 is TGTGCCAGCAGCGCGGGGGGACAGGGGAGCTCCTACGAGCAGTACTTC. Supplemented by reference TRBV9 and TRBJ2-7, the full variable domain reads DSGVTQTPKHLITATGQRVTLRCSPRSGDLSVYWYQQSLDQGLQFLIQYYNGEERAKGNILERFSAQQFPDLHSELNLSSLELGDSALYFCASSAGGQGSSYEQYFGPGTRLTVT.

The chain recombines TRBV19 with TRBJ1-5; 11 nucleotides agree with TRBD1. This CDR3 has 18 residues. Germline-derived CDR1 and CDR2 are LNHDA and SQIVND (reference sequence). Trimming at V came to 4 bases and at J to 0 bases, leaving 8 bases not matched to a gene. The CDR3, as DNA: TGTGCCAGTAGTACCTCAGGGACAGGGGGACTTAGCAATCAGCCCCAGCATTTT. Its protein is CASSTSGTGGLSNQPQHF.